This TCR beta chain was identified in a study of vaccination effects on CD4 cells after COVID-19. Study findings and constraints: At late timepoints after vaccination, vaccine- and infection-induced clones shrank markedly. Recruitment yielded few convalescent patients, and the study had no early post-infection timepoints.

Within the ViraFEST assay, antigen-specific CD4+ T cells underwent expansion with viral peptide pools prior to sequencing. It was after nine to eleven days of culture that CD4+ T cells were isolated. BNT162b2 vaccine or mRNA-1273 vaccine was given to participants in two doses. Between the trimmed V and J ends, which lost 6 bases and 5 bases, there was a span of 13 bases. Germline V gene sequence: CDR1 MNHEY, CDR2 SVGEGT. The CDR3 runs to 13 residues. Assay used: immunoSEQ multiplex PCR; TCRdb lists only in-frame clones, some missing. The sample consists of roughly 16,000 clones, 76% of them appearing once. This clone has a handful of counts. Its antigen is currently unknown.

The material sequenced was CD4+ T cells from PBMCs cultured with HCoV-NL63 spike peptides, taken after COVID-19 vaccination. This clonotype originated in a human donor who received a COVID-19 vaccine. This sequence joins TRBV6-2 or TRBV6-3 and TRBJ1-1; TRBD1 is a possible D gene (6 bases). CDR3 loop: CASRYPGTTEAFF. DNA of the CDR3: TGTGCCAGCAGATACCCCGGGACAACTGAAGCTTTCTTT.